Below are 10 T cell receptor beta chains sequenced from a single sample in a study of PD-1 blockade in classical Hodgkin lymphoma. Each patient relapsed following autologous stem cell transplantation, and prior brentuximab vedotin exposure differed. Assay used: immunoSEQ multiplex PCR; TCRdb lists only in-frame clones, some missing. The sample lists 75,000 to 100,000 clones, roughly four fifths occurring once. The sample consisted of peripheral blood mononuclear cells (PBMCs), taken before the second cycle of nivolumab. The receptors were gathered from a human donor with classical Hodgkin lymphoma.

The chain has TRBV30 and TRBJ2-1; 11 nucleotides agree with TRBD2. V was clipped by 2 bases and J by 10 bases; unmatched bases: 13. Germline V CDR1 and CDR2: GTSNPN, SVGIG (reference sequence). This CDR3 spans 16 amino acids. Here the CDR3 reads CAWSLRGSGRAREQFF. DNA of the CDR3: TGTGCCTGGAGTTTGCGGGGTAGCGGGAGGGCTCGGGAGCAGTTCTTC.

V is TRBV11-3 and J is TRBJ2-1; D call uncertain. V was clipped by 4 bases and J by 6 bases, with 7 bases between them. This CDR3 is built from 12 residues. Germline V CDR1 and CDR2: SGHNT, YENEEA. CDR3 sequence reads: CASSSTANEQFF. The CDR3 DNA reads TGTGCCAGCAGCTCGACTGCCAATGAGCAGTTCTTC.

This chain uses TRBV5-1 with TRBJ2-2; no reliable D call. Germline V lookup: CDR1 SGHRS, CDR2 YFSETQ. Trimming cost V 5 bases and J 6 bases, with 11 bases left between them. CDR3 size: 13 residues. CDR3 coding DNA: TGCGCCAGCAGGACCTCGGGCGCCGGGGAGCTGTTTTTT. Amino acids: CASRTSGAGELFF.

This chain joins TRBV6-6 and TRBJ1-1; 8 nucleotides match TRBD1. This CDR3 region has 14 residues. Germline V gene sequence: CDR1 MNHNY, CDR2 SVGAGI (reference sequence). V was clipped by 10 bases and J by 4 bases; unmatched bases: 11. This CDR3 reads CATSPGTGLTEAFF. Written as DNA, the CDR3 is TGTGCCACCTCACCCGGGACAGGCCTCACTGAAGCTTTCTTT.

This chain connects TRBV5-1 to TRBJ1-1, with D unresolved. From germline, CDR1 is SGHRS and CDR2 YFSETQ. CDR3 length equals 15 residues. Trimming pared 5 bases from V and 1 base from J, leaving 15 bases between. The CDR3: CASSYSRASNTEAFF. The CDR3 coding sequence is TGCGCCAGCAGTTACTCGAGGGCCTCGAACACTGAAGCTTTCTTT.

This clone was seen a few times. The V and J genes are TRBV7-6 and TRBJ2-7; no clear D. V lost 5 bases, J lost 5 bases, and 10 bases lay in between. Germline CDR1 and CDR2: SGHVS and FNYEAQ. The CDR3 runs 12 residues. Here the CDR3 reads CASSTNRHEQYF. The CDR3 bases are TGTGCCAGCAGCACGAACAGACACGAGCAGTACTTC.

The genes are TRBV25-1 and TRBJ2-2, with D perhaps TRBD1 or TRBD2 (5 bases each). Trimming removed 9 bases at V and 5 bases at J, with 16 bases between. This CDR3 has 14 amino acids. Germline V lookup: CDR1 MGHDK, CDR2 SYGVNS. The CDR3 sequence: CASQRGPDTGELFF. CDR3 DNA: TGTGCCAGTCAAAGGGGACCCGATACCGGGGAGCTGTTTTTT.

The rearrangement links TRBV7-3 to TRBJ1-1; 7 nucleotides agree with TRBD1. In germline, CDR1 is SGHTA, CDR2 FQGTGA. The CDR3 has 16 residues. Losses at the gene ends were 1 base for V and 1 base for J; bases not matched to a gene: 6. The CDR3 region is CASSLIAGGTNTEAFF. The CDR3, as DNA: TGTGCCAGCAGCTTAATAGCAGGGGGGACGAACACTGAAGCTTTCTTT.

V gene TRBV6-4 combines with J gene TRBJ2-2; 8 nucleotides line up with TRBD2. V dropped 6 bases and J dropped 2; count of bases not matched to a gene: 2. The germline V gene encodes CDR1 MRHNA and CDR2 SNTAGT. The CDR3 runs to 14 residues. The CDR3 sequence: CASRLAENTGELFF. In DNA form, the CDR3 reads TGTGCCAGCAGACTAGCGGAAAACACCGGGGAGCTGTTTTTT.

V is TRBV4-1 and J is TRBJ2-1, with 9 bases aligning to TRBD1. The CDR3 spans 14 residues. V shed 4 bases, J shed 6 bases, and the junction held 4 bases outside the gene matches. Germline V gene sequence: CDR1 MGHRA, CDR2 YSYEKL. CDR3 in amino acids: CASSPGQGPNEQFF. As DNA, the CDR3 is TGCGCCAGCAGCCCGGGACAGGGCCCCAATGAGCAGTTCTTC.